Described below is a single T cell receptor (beta chain) sequence and its context. The antigen it recognizes is unknown. No qualities accompany the bases; no much larger clone lies one base away. The immunoSEQ Assay, a bias-controlled multiplex PCR, was used to amplify TCRbeta CDR3 regions from genomic DNA. Under the source paper's analysis protocol: Within the assay, amplification of reference gene primers was used to estimate how many nucleated cells each sample contained. Sequence reads were collapsed and filtered to measure the absolute abundance of every unique TCRbeta CDR3 rearrangement. For each sample, productive Simpson clonality was calculated as the square root of Simpson's diversity index over productive rearrangements. TCRdb retrieved this table from immuneACCESS and kept in-frame rearrangements only. Not all clones are present; in checked studies, unresolved V genes account for under half, and no reason is known for the remainder. That table gives V, J and clone size, and the DNA gave D and trimming. The table for this sample lists roughly 250,000 clones; roughly 90% of them were counted only once. In total, the top ten clones hold around 2.6% of the sample.

The data are from a study of blood T cell repertoires in COVID-19 (dated by TCRdb to the early 2020s). With regard to the full study: Samples covering the acute and convalescent phases of COVID-19 were provided by collaborators in the United States, Italy and Spain. Nearly every sample came with metadata listing a de-identified subject ID, COVID-19 status, age in years and sex. Where HLA class I and class II types were available, the types were taken from metadata supplied by the sample provider, not from assay-based typing. The dataset comprised deeply sampled blood TCRbeta repertoires from subjects exposed to, actively infected with, or recovered from COVID-19. The material from the prospective study consisted of cDNA or gDNA derived from T cells, B-cell-depleted T cells, or PBMCs. The repertoires were made available in a free public database intended to serve as a resource for research on the immune response to SARS-CoV-2. Samples were obtained from the ongoing ImmuneRACE study (first 160 participants) and from some 1,300 subjects provided by 6 global collaborators.

Paper-wide results and their limitations: The quantity of clinical and demographic metadata differed by source and by participant and was supplied without curation.

Participants in the prospective study were aged about 18 to 100 years, lived in under 30 United States geographic areas, and enrolled through a virtual design. Cohort assignment in the prospective study relied on participant-reported clinical history from a screening survey and a study questionnaire. In the prospective study, whole blood, serum and a nasopharyngeal or oropharyngeal swab were collected from each participant by mobile phlebotomists. Prospective study participants could optionally give additional blood draws and questionnaires over an approximately 2-month period. Before DNA extraction, blood samples from the prospective study were shipped at room temperature or frozen. Trimming at the junction amounts to 2 bases on V and 3 bases on J, and the germline ends lie 9 bases apart. There are 14 amino acids in the CDR3, from cysteine to phenylalanine inclusive. Just CDR3 DNA is preserved here, 42 bases in frame from base 1. CDR1 is given as SGHDT and CDR2 as YYEEEE, both from the germline V gene.

The chain employs TRBV5-6 and TRBJ1-5; the best D guess is TRBD1, with 6 bases matching. The source of this sequence is a woman aged 25 to 39 with acute COVID-19. Input material: PBMCs or T cells enriched from blood (not recorded which). The DNA sequence follows: TGTGCCAGCAGCTTCTCAGGGGACAATCAGCCCCAGCATTTT. Translated, it gives CASSFSGDNQPQHF.